A selection of T cell receptor beta chains follows, all from one sample in a study of T cells in Graves' hyperthyroidism and ophthalmopathy. MiXCR was run by TCRdb on the multiplex PCR reads, yielding one entry per CDR3 protein. Among around 340,000 distinct CDR3 sequences listed, roughly 17% were seen once. The sequenced material came from blood. The receptor set was obtained from a man aged 25 to 40 with Graves' hyperthyroidism. The conserved cysteine and the conserved F or W are not part of the CDR3 here. Each record gives: D gene, J gene, V gene, CDR3 protein. The D gene is left open where the match is weak.

d_call: TRBD1
j_call: TRBJ2-1
v_call: TRBV27
cdr3_aa: ASSLDRVGNEQF

d_call: TRBD2
j_call: TRBJ2-1
v_call: TRBV5-1
cdr3_aa: ASSFAGVGYNEQF

d_call: -
j_call: TRBJ1-1
v_call: TRBV5-1
cdr3_aa: ASSFRGEVNTEAF

d_call: TRBD2
j_call: TRBJ2-1
v_call: TRBV5-1
cdr3_aa: ASSLANGRGNEQF

d_call: -
j_call: TRBJ2-3
v_call: TRBV18
cdr3_aa: ASSGEGYRRSTDTQY

d_call: TRBD2
j_call: TRBJ2-1
v_call: TRBV9
cdr3_aa: ASSVETSGNNEQF

d_call: -
j_call: TRBJ2-3
v_call: TRBV15
cdr3_aa: ATSRAGMGLSTQY

d_call: -
j_call: TRBJ2-1
v_call: TRBV20-1
cdr3_aa: SARLLAWSSYNEQF

d_call: -
j_call: TRBJ2-1
v_call: TRBV20-1
cdr3_aa: SARGSKSSYNEQF

d_call: TRBD2
j_call: TRBJ2-3
v_call: TRBV14
cdr3_aa: ASSQGTSGGGDTQY

d_call: -
j_call: TRBJ2-1
v_call: TRBV6-4
cdr3_aa: ASSEASWSNEQF

d_call: -
j_call: TRBJ2-1
v_call: TRBV3-1
cdr3_aa: ASSGQANEQL

d_call: -
j_call: TRBJ2-7
v_call: TRBV7-9
cdr3_aa: ASSFTSSEQY

d_call: TRBD1
j_call: TRBJ2-6
v_call: TRBV5-6
cdr3_aa: ASSSGTGISGANVLT

d_call: -
j_call: TRBJ2-5
v_call: TRBV11-2
cdr3_aa: ASSLEAPYSPTQY

d_call: -
j_call: TRBJ1-2
v_call: TRBV24-1
cdr3_aa: ATSAGVAYGYT

d_call: -
j_call: TRBJ2-3
v_call: TRBV3-1
cdr3_aa: ASSQNRAGDTQY

d_call: TRBD1
j_call: TRBJ1-6
v_call: TRBV18
cdr3_aa: ASSTQGVRNSPLH

d_call: -
j_call: TRBJ2-5
v_call: TRBV20-1
cdr3_aa: SARLPAEETQY

d_call: -
j_call: TRBJ1-5
v_call: TRBV7-8
cdr3_aa: ASSSLNQPQH

d_call: -
j_call: TRBJ2-1
v_call: TRBV20-1
cdr3_aa: SGVESSYNEQF

d_call: TRBD2
j_call: TRBJ2-1
v_call: TRBV7-6
cdr3_aa: ASSLYRPGLGISNEQF

d_call: -
j_call: TRBJ1-4
v_call: TRBV12-3/TRBV12-4
cdr3_aa: ASSLDGGRPEKLF

d_call: TRBD1
j_call: TRBJ2-1
v_call: TRBV7-9
cdr3_aa: ASSLDRGPQF

d_call: TRBD2
j_call: TRBJ2-3
v_call: TRBV5-1
cdr3_aa: ASSSQGGRTDTQY

d_call: -
j_call: TRBJ2-3
v_call: TRBV12-3/TRBV12-4
cdr3_aa: ASTSFAGPSTDTQY

d_call: TRBD2
j_call: TRBJ2-3
v_call: TRBV24-1
cdr3_aa: ATSDEDPLAGVGTDTQY

d_call: -
j_call: TRBJ1-4
v_call: TRBV28
cdr3_aa: ASSDPRGMDEKLF

d_call: TRBD2
j_call: TRBJ2-3
v_call: TRBV12-3/TRBV12-4
cdr3_aa: ASSFGTSGPTDTQY

d_call: TRBD2
j_call: TRBJ2-7
v_call: TRBV29-1
cdr3_aa: SVRNPGLATYEQY

d_call: TRBD2
j_call: TRBJ2-7
v_call: TRBV4-1
cdr3_aa: ASSLRLAGGGGEQY

d_call: TRBD2
j_call: TRBJ2-1
v_call: TRBV28
cdr3_aa: ASSLWASGDNEQF

d_call: -
j_call: TRBJ2-6
v_call: TRBV5-1
cdr3_aa: ASSDPGSGANVLT

d_call: TRBD2
j_call: TRBJ2-2
v_call: TRBV20-1
cdr3_aa: SAPRDYVAGELF

d_call: TRBD2
j_call: TRBJ2-5
v_call: TRBV7-8
cdr3_aa: ASSPLAGTTQY

d_call: TRBD2
j_call: TRBJ2-1
v_call: TRBV7-9
cdr3_aa: ASSPASGEGFYEQF

d_call: TRBD1
j_call: TRBJ2-3
v_call: TRBV11-2
cdr3_aa: ASSLVRTGATDTQY

d_call: -
j_call: TRBJ2-3
v_call: TRBV20-1
cdr3_aa: SATRLETDTQY

d_call: -
j_call: TRBJ2-3
v_call: TRBV24-1
cdr3_aa: ATSDFGGTSTDTQY

d_call: TRBD2
j_call: TRBJ2-3
v_call: TRBV5-1
cdr3_aa: ASSSQPGLAGSTDTQY

d_call: -
j_call: TRBJ1-2
v_call: TRBV2
cdr3_aa: ASSGDPHIQRGYT

d_call: -
j_call: TRBJ2-3
v_call: TRBV10-1
cdr3_aa: ASSESGLARDADTQY

d_call: -
j_call: TRBJ2-2
v_call: TRBV30
cdr3_aa: AWSVHRPRELF

d_call: -
j_call: TRBJ2-1
v_call: TRBV29-1
cdr3_aa: SADLLALYNEQF

d_call: TRBD1
j_call: TRBJ1-5
v_call: TRBV12-3/TRBV12-4
cdr3_aa: ASKGANQPQH

d_call: TRBD2
j_call: TRBJ2-3
v_call: TRBV6-2/TRBV6-3
cdr3_aa: ASSLGLAGLAGATDTQY

d_call: -
j_call: TRBJ2-5
v_call: TRBV7-9
cdr3_aa: ASSDKARVAHQSKY

d_call: -
j_call: TRBJ1-2
v_call: TRBV9
cdr3_aa: ASSALYGEAGGYT

d_call: TRBD1
j_call: TRBJ1-5
v_call: TRBV12-5
cdr3_aa: ASGLALGQLNQPQH

d_call: -
j_call: TRBJ1-1
v_call: TRBV12-3/TRBV12-4
cdr3_aa: ASTSFDRTEAF

d_call: -
j_call: TRBJ2-5
v_call: TRBV27
cdr3_aa: ASSMRASETQH

d_call: -
j_call: TRBJ2-1
v_call: TRBV5-1
cdr3_aa: ASSLGGPRRAGSYNEQF

d_call: -
j_call: TRBJ2-7
v_call: TRBV5-1
cdr3_aa: ASSLRGDISYEQY

d_call: -
j_call: TRBJ2-7
v_call: TRBV20-1
cdr3_aa: SAGGRDEQY

d_call: TRBD1
j_call: TRBJ1-1
v_call: TRBV18
cdr3_aa: ASSFLTGMNTEAF

d_call: TRBD1
j_call: TRBJ2-2
v_call: TRBV28
cdr3_aa: ASSFYRDRVDTGELF

d_call: TRBD1
j_call: TRBJ2-3
v_call: TRBV11-2
cdr3_aa: ASSSHDRVWTDTQY

d_call: TRBD2
j_call: TRBJ2-2
v_call: TRBV4-2
cdr3_aa: ASSQGGLAGGSTGELF

d_call: TRBD1
j_call: TRBJ2-7
v_call: TRBV7-2
cdr3_aa: ASSLPRTGYSYEQY